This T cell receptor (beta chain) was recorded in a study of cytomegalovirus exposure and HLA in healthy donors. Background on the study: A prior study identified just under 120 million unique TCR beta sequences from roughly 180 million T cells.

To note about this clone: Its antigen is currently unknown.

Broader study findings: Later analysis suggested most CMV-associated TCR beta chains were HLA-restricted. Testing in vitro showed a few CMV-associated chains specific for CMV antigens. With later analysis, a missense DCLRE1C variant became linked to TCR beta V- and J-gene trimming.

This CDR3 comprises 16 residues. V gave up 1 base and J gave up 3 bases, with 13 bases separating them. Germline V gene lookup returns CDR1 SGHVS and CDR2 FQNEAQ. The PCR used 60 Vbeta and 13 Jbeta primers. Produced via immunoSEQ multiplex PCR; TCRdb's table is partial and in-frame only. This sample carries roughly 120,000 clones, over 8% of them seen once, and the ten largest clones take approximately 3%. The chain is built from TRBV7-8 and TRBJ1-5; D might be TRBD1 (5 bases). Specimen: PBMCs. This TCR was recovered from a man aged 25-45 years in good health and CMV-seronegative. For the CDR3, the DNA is TGTGCCAGCAGCTTAGTTTCGTCCAGGGACAATCAGCCCCAGCATTTT. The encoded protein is CASSLVSSRDNQPQHF.